This T cell receptor (beta chain) was captured by sequencing in a study of T cells in Graves' hyperthyroidism and ophthalmopathy. Study findings and constraints: Model predictions of ophthalmopathy came a median around 6.5 months before onset.

V shed 8 bases and J shed 1 base, with 14 bases lying between them. This CDR3 is built from 14 residues. The germline V gene encodes CDR1 LNHNV and CDR2 YYDKDF (reference sequence). Amplification yielded TCR beta CDR3 regions, with RNA transcripts as the source. The HTBI set primed first-round TCR CDR3 RT-PCR. From the multiplex PCR reads, TCRdb called clonotypes with MiXCR, one entry per CDR3 protein. The sample carries a few hundred thousand distinct CDR3 sequences, around 42% recorded once. This clonotype showed up many times. As yet, its antigen is unknown. Investigators excluded patients with uncontrolled infection, other autoimmune disease, pregnancy or lactation.

The specimen sequenced was peripheral blood or thyroid tissue (not recorded which). The V gene is TRBV15, the J gene TRBJ1-1; D gene unclear. This clonotype was sampled from a woman younger than 30 with Graves' hyperthyroidism. As DNA, the CDR3 is TGTGCCACCGTACGGAGCAGGCAGAACACTGAAGCTTTCTTT. Protein: CATVRSRQNTEAFF.